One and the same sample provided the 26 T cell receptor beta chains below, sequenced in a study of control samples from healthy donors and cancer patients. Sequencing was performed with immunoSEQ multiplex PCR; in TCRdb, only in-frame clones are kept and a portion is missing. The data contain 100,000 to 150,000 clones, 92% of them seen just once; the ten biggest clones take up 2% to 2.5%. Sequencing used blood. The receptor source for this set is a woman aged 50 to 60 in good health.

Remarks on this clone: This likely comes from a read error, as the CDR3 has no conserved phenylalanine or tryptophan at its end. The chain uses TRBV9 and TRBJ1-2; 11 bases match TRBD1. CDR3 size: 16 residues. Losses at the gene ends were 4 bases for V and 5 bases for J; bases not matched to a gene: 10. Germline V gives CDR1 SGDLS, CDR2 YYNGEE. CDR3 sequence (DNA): TGTGCCAGCAGCCAACACGGGACAGGGGGAGGATATGGCTACACCCTC. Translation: CASSQHGTGGGYGYTL.

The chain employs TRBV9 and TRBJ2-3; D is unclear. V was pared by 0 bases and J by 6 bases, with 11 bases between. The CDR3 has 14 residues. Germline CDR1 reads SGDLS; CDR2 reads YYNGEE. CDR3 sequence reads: CASSVGPLPDTQYF. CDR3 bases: TGTGCCAGCAGCGTAGGCCCTCTTCCGGATACGCAGTATTTT.

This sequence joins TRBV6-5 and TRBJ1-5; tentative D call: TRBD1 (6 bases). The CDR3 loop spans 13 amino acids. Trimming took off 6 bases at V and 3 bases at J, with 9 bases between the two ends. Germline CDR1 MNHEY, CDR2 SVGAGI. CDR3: CASRDRYNQPQHF. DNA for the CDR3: TGTGCCAGCAGAGACAGGTACAATCAGCCCCAGCATTTT.

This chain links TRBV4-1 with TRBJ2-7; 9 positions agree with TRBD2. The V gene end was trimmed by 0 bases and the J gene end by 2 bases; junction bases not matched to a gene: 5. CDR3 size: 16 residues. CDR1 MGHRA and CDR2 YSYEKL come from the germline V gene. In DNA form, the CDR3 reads TGCGCCAGCAGCCAAGATAGCGGGGGCTCAACCTACGAGCAGTACTTC. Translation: CASSQDSGGSTYEQYF.

The CDR3 is CASSLRPSRDYGYTF. In DNA form, the CDR3 reads TGCGCCAGCAGCTTGAGGCCTTCTCGGGACTATGGCTACACCTTC. The chain has TRBV5-1 and TRBJ1-2; D unresolved. The length of the CDR3 is 15 residues. V shed 1 base and J shed 3 bases, with 13 bases lying between them. Germline CDR1 and CDR2: SGHRS and YFSETQ.

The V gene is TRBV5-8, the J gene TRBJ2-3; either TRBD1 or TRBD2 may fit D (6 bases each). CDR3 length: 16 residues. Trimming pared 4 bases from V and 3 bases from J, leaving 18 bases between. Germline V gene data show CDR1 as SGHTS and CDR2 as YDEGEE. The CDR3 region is CASSPDSGAQTDTQYF. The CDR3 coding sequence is TGTGCCAGCAGCCCCGACTCGGGGGCGCAGACAGATACGCAGTATTTT.

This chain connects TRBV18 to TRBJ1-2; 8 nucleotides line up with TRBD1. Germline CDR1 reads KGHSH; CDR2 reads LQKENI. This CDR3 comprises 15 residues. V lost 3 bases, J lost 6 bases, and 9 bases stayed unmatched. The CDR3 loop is CASSPPVDRGHGYTF. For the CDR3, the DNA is TGTGCCAGCTCACCCCCCGTCGACAGGGGACATGGCTACACCTTC.

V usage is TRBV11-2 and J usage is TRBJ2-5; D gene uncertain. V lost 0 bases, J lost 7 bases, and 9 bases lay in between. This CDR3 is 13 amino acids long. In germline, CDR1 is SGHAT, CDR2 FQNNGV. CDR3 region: CASSLDPGGTQYF. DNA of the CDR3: TGTGCCAGCAGCTTAGATCCGGGCGGGACCCAGTACTTC.

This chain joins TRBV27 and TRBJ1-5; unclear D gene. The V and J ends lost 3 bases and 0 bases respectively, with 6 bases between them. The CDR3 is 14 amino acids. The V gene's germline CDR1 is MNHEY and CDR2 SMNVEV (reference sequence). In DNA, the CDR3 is TGTGCCAGCAGTTTTGGAGTTAGCAATCAGCCCCAGCATTTT. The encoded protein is CASSFGVSNQPQHF.

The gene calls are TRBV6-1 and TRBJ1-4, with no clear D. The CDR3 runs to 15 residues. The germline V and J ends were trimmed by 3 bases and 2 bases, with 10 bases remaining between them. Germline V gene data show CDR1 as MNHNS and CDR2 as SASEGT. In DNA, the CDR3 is TGTGCCAGCAGTGAGTTTCACAGTACTAATGAAAAACTGTTTTTT. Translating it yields CASSEFHSTNEKLFF.

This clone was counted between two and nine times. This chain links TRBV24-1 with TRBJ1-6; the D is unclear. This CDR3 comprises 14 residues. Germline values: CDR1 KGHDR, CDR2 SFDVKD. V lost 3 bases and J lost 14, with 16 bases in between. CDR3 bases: TGTGCCACCAGTGATACCCTTGATCCTTCGGCCCTCCACTTT. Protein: CATSDTLDPSALHF.

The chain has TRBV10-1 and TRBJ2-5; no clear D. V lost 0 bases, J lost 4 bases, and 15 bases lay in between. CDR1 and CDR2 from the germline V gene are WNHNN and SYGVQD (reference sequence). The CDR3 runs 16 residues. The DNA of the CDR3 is TGCGCCAGCAGTGAGTCCAACGGACCGGCCCCAGAGACCCAGTACTTC. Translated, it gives CASSESNGPAPETQYF.

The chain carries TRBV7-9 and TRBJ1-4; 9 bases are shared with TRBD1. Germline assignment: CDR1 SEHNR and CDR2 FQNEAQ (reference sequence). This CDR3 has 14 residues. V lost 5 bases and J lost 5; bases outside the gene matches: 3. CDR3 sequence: CASSVGQGNEKLFF. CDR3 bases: TGTGCCAGCAGCGTGGGACAGGGCAATGAAAAACTGTTTTTT.

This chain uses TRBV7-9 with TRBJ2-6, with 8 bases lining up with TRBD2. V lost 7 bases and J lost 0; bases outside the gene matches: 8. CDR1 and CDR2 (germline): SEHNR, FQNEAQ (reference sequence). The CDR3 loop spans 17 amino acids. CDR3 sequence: CASTGGGWTSGANVLTF. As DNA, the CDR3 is TGTGCCAGCACCGGGGGGGGCTGGACCTCTGGGGCCAACGTCCTGACTTTC.

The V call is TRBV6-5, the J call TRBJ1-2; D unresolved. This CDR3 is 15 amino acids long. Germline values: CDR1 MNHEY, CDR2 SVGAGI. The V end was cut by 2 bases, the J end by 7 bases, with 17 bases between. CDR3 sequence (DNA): TGTGCCAGCAGTTACGAGGGCCCCTTAAGCGGTGGCTACACCTTC. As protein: CASSYEGPLSGGYTF.

The CDR3 loop reads CASSVVRSGGVETQYF. The CDR3 bases are TGTGCCAGCAGCGTAGTGAGAAGCGGGGGGGTAGAGACCCAGTACTTC. The gene calls are TRBV9 and TRBJ2-5; 10 bases are shared with TRBD2. The V segment lost 0 bases and the J segment 4 bases; nucleotides outside the gene matches: 6. CDR1 SGDLS and CDR2 YYNGEE come from the germline V gene. The CDR3 loop spans 16 amino acids.

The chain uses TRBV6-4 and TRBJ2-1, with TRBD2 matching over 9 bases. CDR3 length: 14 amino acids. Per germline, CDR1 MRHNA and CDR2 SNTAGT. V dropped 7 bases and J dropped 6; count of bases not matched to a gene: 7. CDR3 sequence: CASIRDSGGNEQFF. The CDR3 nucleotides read TGTGCCAGCATCCGGGATAGCGGGGGCAATGAGCAGTTCTTC.

This CDR3 is CASSESAAAGESETQYF. CDR3 nucleotide sequence: TGCGCCAGCAGTGAGTCGGCGGCAGCGGGAGAAAGTGAGACCCAGTACTTC. The chain is built from TRBV10-1 and TRBJ2-5; 8 positions match TRBD2. The J segment lost 5 bases and the V segment lost 0 bases, leaving 11 bases of the junction unmatched. The CDR3 extends over 17 amino acids. Germline loops: CDR1 WNHNN, CDR2 SYGVQD (reference sequence).

The CDR3 is CASSRGGKSSYEQYF. In nucleotides, the CDR3 is TGTGCCAGCAGCAGGGGGGGCAAGAGCTCCTACGAGCAGTACTTC. The rearrangement links TRBV6-5 to TRBJ2-7, with D perhaps being TRBD1 or TRBD2 (7 bases each). The germline V gene encodes CDR1 MNHEY and CDR2 SVGAGI. The V and J ends lost 6 bases and 0 bases respectively, with 15 bases between them. The CDR3 spans 15 residues.

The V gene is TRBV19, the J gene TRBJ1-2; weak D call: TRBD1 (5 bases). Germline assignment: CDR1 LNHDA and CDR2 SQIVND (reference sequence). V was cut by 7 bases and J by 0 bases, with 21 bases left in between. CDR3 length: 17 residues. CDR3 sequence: CASNPSHGARANYGYTF. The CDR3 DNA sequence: TGTGCCAGTAATCCCTCACACGGGGCACGAGCTAACTATGGCTACACCTTC.

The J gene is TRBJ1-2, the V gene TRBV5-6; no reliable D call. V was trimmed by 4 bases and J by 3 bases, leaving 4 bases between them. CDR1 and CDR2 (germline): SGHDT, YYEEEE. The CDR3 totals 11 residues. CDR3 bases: TGTGCCAGCAGCGCCTACTATGGCTACACCTTC. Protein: CASSAYYGYTF.

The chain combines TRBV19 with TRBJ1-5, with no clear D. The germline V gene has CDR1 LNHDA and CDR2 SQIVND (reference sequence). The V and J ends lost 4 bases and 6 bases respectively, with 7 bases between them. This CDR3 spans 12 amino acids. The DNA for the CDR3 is TGTGCCAGTAGTAGAAATGGTCAGCCCCAGCATTTT. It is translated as CASSRNGQPQHF.

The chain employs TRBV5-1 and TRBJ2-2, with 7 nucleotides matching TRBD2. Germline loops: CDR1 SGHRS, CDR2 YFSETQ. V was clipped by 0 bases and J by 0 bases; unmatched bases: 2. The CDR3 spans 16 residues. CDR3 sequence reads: CASSLASGANTGELFF. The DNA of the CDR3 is TGCGCCAGCAGCTTGGCCAGCGGGGCGAACACCGGGGAGCTGTTTTTT. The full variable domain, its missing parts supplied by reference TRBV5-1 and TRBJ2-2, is KAGVTQTPRYLIKTRGQQVTLSCSPISGHRSVSWYQQTPGQGLQFLFEYFSETQRNKGNFPGRFSGRQFSNSRSEMNVSTLELGDSALYLCASSLASGANTGELFFGEGSRLTVL.

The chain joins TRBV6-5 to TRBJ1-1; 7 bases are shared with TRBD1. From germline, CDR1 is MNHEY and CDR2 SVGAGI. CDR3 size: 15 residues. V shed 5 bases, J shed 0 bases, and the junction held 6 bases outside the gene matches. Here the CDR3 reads CASSQTGQLNTEAFF. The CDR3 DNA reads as TGTGCCAGCAGTCAGACGGGACAGTTGAACACTGAAGCTTTCTTT.

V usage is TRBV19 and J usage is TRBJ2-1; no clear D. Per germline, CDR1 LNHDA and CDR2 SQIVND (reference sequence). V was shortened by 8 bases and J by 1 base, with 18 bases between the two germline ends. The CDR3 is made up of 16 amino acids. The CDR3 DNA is TGTGCCAGTCGTCGAGCAATGGGGTTTTCCTACAATGAGCAGTTCTTC. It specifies CASRRAMGFSYNEQFF. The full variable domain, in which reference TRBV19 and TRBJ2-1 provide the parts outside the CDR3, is DGGITQSPKYLFRKEGQNVTLSCEQNLNHDAMYWYRQDPGQGLRLIYYSQIVNDFQKGDIAEGYSVSREKKESFPLTVTSAQKNPTAFYLCASRRAMGFSYNEQFFGPGTRLTVL.

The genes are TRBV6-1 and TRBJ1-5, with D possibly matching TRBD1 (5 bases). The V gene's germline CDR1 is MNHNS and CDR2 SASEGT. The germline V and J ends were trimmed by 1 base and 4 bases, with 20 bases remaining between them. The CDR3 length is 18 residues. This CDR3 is CASSEEGTLTRLNQPQHF. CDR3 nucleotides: TGTGCCAGCAGTGAAGAGGGGACTTTGACCCGGCTAAATCAGCCCCAGCATTTT.